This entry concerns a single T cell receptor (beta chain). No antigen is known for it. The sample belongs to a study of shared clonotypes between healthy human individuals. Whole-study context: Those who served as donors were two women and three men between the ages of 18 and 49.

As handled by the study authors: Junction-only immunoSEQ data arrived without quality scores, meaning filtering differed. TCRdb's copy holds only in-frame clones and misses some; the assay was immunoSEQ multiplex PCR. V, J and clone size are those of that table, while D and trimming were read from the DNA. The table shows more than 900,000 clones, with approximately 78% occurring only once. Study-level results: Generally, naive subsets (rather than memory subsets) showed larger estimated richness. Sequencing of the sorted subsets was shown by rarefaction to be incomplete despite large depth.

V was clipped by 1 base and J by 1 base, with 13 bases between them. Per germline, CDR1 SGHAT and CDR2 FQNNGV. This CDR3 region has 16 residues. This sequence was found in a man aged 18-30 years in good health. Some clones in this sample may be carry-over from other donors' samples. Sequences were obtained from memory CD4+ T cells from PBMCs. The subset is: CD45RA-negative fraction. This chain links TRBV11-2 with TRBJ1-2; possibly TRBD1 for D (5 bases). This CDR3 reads CASSLGGIPLNYGYTF. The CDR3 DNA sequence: TGTGCCAGCAGCTTAGGGGGGATCCCACTTAACTATGGCTACACCTTC.